One and the same sample provided the 11 T cell receptor beta chains below, sequenced in a study of blood T cells in healthy people across ages. Primed by a sample-barcoded 5' primer and a J-beta primer mix, a second PCR proceeded for roughly 6 to 12 cycles. TCRdb called the 5' RACE reads again in MiXCR, with one record for every CDR3 protein. The sample includes 780,000 or so distinct CDR3 sequences, just over 55% of them seen just once. Specimen: blood. The receptor set was obtained from a man aged 35 to 55 in good health.

The chain employs TRBV20-1 and TRBJ1-1, with D tentatively TRBD1 (6 bases). The CDR3 loop spans 15 amino acids. V lost 6 bases to trimming and J lost 10 bases, with 27 bases between them. Germline CDR1 and CDR2: DFQATT and SNEGSKA (reference sequence). In nucleotides, the CDR3 is TGCAGTGCCCTCGCGGGGGCAGGGTGGAAGATAATAGCTTTCTTT. It specifies CSALAGAGWKIIAFF.

This sequence joins TRBV7-9 and TRBJ1-1; D remains unclear. V lost 2 bases, J lost 0 bases, and 7 bases lay in between. Germline values: CDR1 SEHNR, CDR2 FQNEAQ (reference sequence). CDR3 length: 14 residues. CDR3 loop: CASSLRAMNTEAFF. The DNA of the CDR3 is TGTGCCAGCAGCTTACGGGCTATGAACACTGAAGCTTTCTTT.

This chain links TRBV12-3 or TRBV12-4 with TRBJ1-6; a weak D match, TRBD1 (6 bases). Trimming took 1 base from V and 0 from J, leaving 25 bases between them. This CDR3 has 22 residues. The CDR3 nucleotides are TGTGCCAGCAGTTTAGTGGCAGGGGCGGCTCCAAGTCAAAGCTCCTATAATTCACCCCTCCACTTT. This translates into CASSLVAGAAPSQSSYNSPLHF.

This clonotype has only a few counts. The J gene is TRBJ2-3, the V gene TRBV12-3 or TRBV12-4; 8 positions agree with TRBD1. J gave up 1 base and V 5 bases, and 5 bases lay outside the gene matches. The CDR3 consists of 15 residues. The CDR3 DNA sequence: TGTGCCAGCAGTCACTCGGGACAGGGCACAGATACGCAGTATTTT. It yields the protein CASSHSGQGTDTQYF.

The V and J genes are TRBV20-1 and TRBJ2-5; D is perhaps TRBD1 (5 bases). Per the germline V gene, CDR1 is DFQATT and CDR2 is SNEGSKA (reference sequence). This CDR3 is 11 amino acids long. V dropped 3 bases and J dropped 11 bases, with 13 bases sitting between them. CDR3 region: CSASADREQYF. DNA for the CDR3: TGCAGTGCTAGTGCAGACAGAGAGCAGTACTTC.

The chain has TRBV11-3 and TRBJ2-5, with TRBD1 matching 11 bases. V was pared by 7 bases and J by 3 bases, with 16 bases of the junction left unmatched. CDR3 length equals 18 residues. Germline V gives CDR1 SGHNT, CDR2 YENEEA. In DNA, the CDR3 is TGTGCCAGCAACCAGTGGGACAGGGGGTCGGAAGAAGAAGAGACCCAGTACTTC. Its protein is CASNQWDRGSEEEETQYF.

This chain connects TRBV27 to TRBJ2-1; maybe TRBD1 (6 bases). CDR3 length equals 14 residues. The germline V gene has CDR1 MNHEY and CDR2 SMNVEV (reference sequence). V shed 6 bases and J shed 0 bases, with 9 bases lying between them. CDR3 bases: TGTGCCAGCAGACGGGACAACTCCTACAATGAGCAGTTCTTC. It is translated as CASRRDNSYNEQFF.

CDR3 sequence: CAISDESESNNEQFF. CDR3 in DNA: TGTGCCATCAGTGATGAATCCGAATCTAACAATGAGCAGTTCTTC. The genes are TRBV10-3 and TRBJ2-1; D is ambiguous. The germline V gene encodes CDR1 ENHRY and CDR2 SYGVKD. CDR3 length equals 15 residues. Between the trimmed V and J ends, which lost 3 bases and 5 bases, there was a span of 14 bases.

The chain has TRBV7-2 and TRBJ2-2, with TRBD1 matching 11 bases. With V trimmed by 5 bases and J by 7 bases, 6 bases remained unmatched. The V gene's germline CDR1 is SGHTA and CDR2 FQGNSA. The CDR3 runs to 15 residues. CDR3 sequence (DNA): TGTGCCAGCAGCCCCGGACAGGGGGCCCACGGGGAGCTGTTTTTT. This gives the protein CASSPGQGAHGELFF.

The CDR3 bases are TGCGCCAGCAGCCAAGAGCGGACAGGCTCCTACAATGAGCAGTTCTTC. This codes for CASSQERTGSYNEQFF. This chain joins TRBV4-3 and TRBJ2-1, with 7 bases identical to TRBD1. This CDR3 has 16 amino acids. CDR1 LGHNA and CDR2 YSLEER come from the germline V gene. J lost 0 bases, V lost 0 bases, and 2 bases had no gene match.

The chain is built from TRBV4-1 and TRBJ2-7; TRBD2 is a possible D gene (5 bases). Trimming stripped 0 bases from V and 7 bases from J, with 7 bases between. CDR3 length equals 12 residues. Germline-derived CDR1 and CDR2 are MGHRA and YSYEKL. The CDR3 DNA follows: TGCGCCAGCAGCCAAGATCGAGGGGAGCAGTACTTC. It specifies CASSQDRGEQYF.